The 26 T cell receptor beta chains below come from one sample, sequenced in a study of shared clonotypes between healthy human individuals. Method: immunoSEQ multiplex PCR; TCRdb's copy keeps in-frame clones and lacks some. Seen here are approximately 2,200,000 clones, about 93% observed once, and the top ten hold under 2%. CD45RO-negative, CCR7-selected cells formed the naive CD8 fraction, which excluded terminally differentiated effector memory CD45RA+ cells. The sequenced material came from naive CD8+ T cells from PBMCs. These receptor sequences come from a man aged 18 to 29 in good health. Some clones in this sample may be carry-over from other donors' samples.

CDR3 nucleotide sequence: TGTGCCAGCAGCTTGGGGGGACTAGGTAGTTACGAGCAGTACTTC. It is translated as CASSLGGLGSYEQYF. The chain uses TRBV5-6 and TRBJ2-7; 8 positions agree with TRBD2. The CDR3 is made up of 15 amino acids. Germline V CDR1 and CDR2: SGHDT, YYEEEE. J lost 4 bases, V lost 0 bases, and 6 bases had no gene match.

The CDR3 DNA sequence: TGTGCCAGCAGTGGACCCAGCGGTATAATTACCTACGAGCAGTACTTC. Its protein is CASSGPSGIITYEQYF. The gene calls are TRBV2 and TRBJ2-7; TRBD2 is a possible D gene (5 bases). V was clipped by 4 bases and J by 2 bases, with 18 bases between them. Germline V gives CDR1 SNHLY, CDR2 FYNNEI. The CDR3 loop spans 16 amino acids.

This chain joins TRBV2 and TRBJ2-7; D may be TRBD1 or TRBD2 (7 bases each). V lost 7 bases and J lost 5, with 21 bases in between. This CDR3 comprises 15 residues. The germline V gene has CDR1 SNHLY and CDR2 FYNNEI. The CDR3 sequence is CASTPGRGLWNEQYF. In DNA, the CDR3 is TGTGCCAGCACCCCGGGGAGGGGGCTCTGGAACGAGCAGTACTTC.

The V call is TRBV28, the J call TRBJ2-3; perhaps TRBD1 as D (6 bases). Trimming shortened V by 6 bases and J by 4 bases, and 14 bases separated the two germline ends. This CDR3 has 14 amino acids. Germline V CDR1 and CDR2: MDHEN, SYDVKM. The CDR3 loop is CASSPTGSADTQYF. As DNA, the CDR3 is TGTGCCAGCAGCCCTACAGGGAGTGCAGATACGCAGTATTTT.

The rearrangement links TRBV27 to TRBJ2-3; 16 bases map to TRBD2. Germline V CDR1 and CDR2: MNHEY, SMNVEV (reference sequence). Trimming removed 5 bases from V and 4 bases from J; junction bases left unmatched: 9. This CDR3 has 18 residues. CDR3 sequence: CASSPGTSGRAWADTQYF. The CDR3 region has the DNA TGTGCCAGCAGTCCCGGGACTAGCGGGAGGGCCTGGGCAGATACGCAGTATTTT.

V gene TRBV19 combines with J gene TRBJ2-7; D unclear. Germline CDR1 is LNHDA and CDR2 is SQIVND (reference sequence). CDR3 size: 15 residues. V gave up 2 bases and J gave up 0 bases, with 11 bases separating them. The DNA for the CDR3 is TGTGCCAGTAGTATATCCAGTGGGTACTCCTACGAGCAGTACTTC. Amino acids: CASSISSGYSYEQYF.

This sequence joins TRBV6-1 and TRBJ2-7; the match to TRBD1 covers 7 bases. The junction had 8 bases not matched to a gene; V was cut back by 3 bases and J by 3 bases. The CDR3 sequence is 15 residues long. CDR1 and CDR2 (germline): MNHNS, SASEGT. The CDR3, as DNA: TGTGCCAGCAGTGAGTTAGGACAGGCCCGCTACGAGCAGTACTTC. This gives the protein CASSELGQARYEQYF.

This clone was observed once. The gene calls are TRBV27 and TRBJ2-2, with 8 bases fitting TRBD1. The junction had 5 bases not matched to a gene; V was cut back by 4 bases and J by 4 bases. Germline assignment: CDR1 MNHEY and CDR2 SMNVEV (reference sequence). The CDR3 is made up of 15 amino acids. The CDR3 loop is CASSSTGVVTGELFF. Here the CDR3 DNA reads TGTGCCAGCAGTTCGACAGGGGTTGTCACCGGGGAGCTGTTTTTT.

The chain has TRBV19 and TRBJ1-2; D is perhaps TRBD1 (6 bases). CDR3 size: 13 residues. Germline V gene sequence: CDR1 LNHDA, CDR2 SQIVND (reference sequence). The V and J ends lost 10 bases and 1 base respectively, with 13 bases between them. In DNA form, the CDR3 reads TGTGCCACCCCGGAGGGGGTTAACTATGGCTACACCTTC. Translation: CATPEGVNYGYTF.

The chain's CDR3 is CASSLSWGTSRDEQFF. The CDR3 region has the DNA TGTGCCAGCAGTTTATCGTGGGGGACTAGCAGGGATGAGCAGTTCTTC. The V and J genes are TRBV27 and TRBJ2-1; TRBD2 matches 9 bases. CDR3 length: 16 amino acids. V dropped 0 bases and J dropped 8; count of bases not matched to a gene: 8. Germline V CDR1 and CDR2: MNHEY, SMNVEV (reference sequence).

This sequence joins TRBV19 and TRBJ2-7, with 8 bases matching TRBD1. Germline V gene lookup returns CDR1 LNHDA and CDR2 SQIVND (reference sequence). The CDR3 sequence is 13 residues long. V lost 6 bases to trimming and J lost 3 bases; unmatched junction nucleotides: 4. CDR3 sequence (DNA): TGTGCCAGTAGGCCGACAGGGGACTACGAGCAGTACTTC. Translating it yields CASRPTGDYEQYF.

The chain links TRBV13 to TRBJ1-1, with D possibly matching TRBD1 (5 bases). The CDR3 runs to 16 residues. Germline lookup yields CDR1 PRHDT and CDR2 FYEKMQ (reference sequence). The V end lost 4 bases, the J end lost 1 base, and 16 bases lay between the germline ends. CDR3 sequence reads: CASSSPTENSNTEAFF. The CDR3 DNA reads as TGTGCCAGCAGCTCCCCGACAGAAAACTCGAACACTGAAGCTTTCTTT.

This CDR3 reads CASSSSTDSYEQYF. The CDR3 bases are TGTGCCAGCAGCTCCTCGACAGACTCCTACGAGCAGTACTTC. The chain carries TRBV7-2 and TRBJ2-7; perhaps TRBD1 as D (5 bases). Germline CDR1 reads SGHTA; CDR2 reads FQGNSA. This CDR3 region has 14 residues. The V and J ends lost 4 bases and 0 bases respectively, with 10 bases between them.

This chain links TRBV27 with TRBJ2-3; the match to TRBD2 covers 7 bases. The junction had 18 bases not matched to a gene; V was cut back by 8 bases and J by 4 bases. This CDR3 spans 17 amino acids. The V gene's germline CDR1 is MNHEY and CDR2 SMNVEV (reference sequence). DNA of the CDR3: TGTGCCAGCCATCTCTTCGCTGCGGGAGTTAAATCAGATACGCAGTATTTT. Translation: CASHLFAAGVKSDTQYF.

This clone was detected only a few times. This sequence joins TRBV5-4 and TRBJ1-2; a possible D gene is TRBD1 (5 bases). The CDR3 sequence is 18 residues long. The germline V gene has CDR1 SGHNT and CDR2 YYREEE (reference sequence). Between the trimmed V and J ends, which lost 3 bases and 8 bases, there was a span of 29 bases. CDR3 in DNA: TGTGCCAGCAGCTCGCGAGGAGGGACGGATCTATGGTGGGCGGGCTACACCTTC. It yields the protein CASSSRGGTDLWWAGYTF.

As concerns this clone: At the DNA level, this CDR3 is encoded by other sequences in the same sample as well. The chain uses TRBV6-5 and TRBJ1-1, with D tentatively TRBD1 (6 bases). This CDR3 spans 14 amino acids. Germline V gives CDR1 MNHEY, CDR2 SVGAGI. V was shortened by 2 bases and J by 4 bases, with 11 bases between the two germline ends. CDR3 loop: CASSYGGRATEAFF. As DNA, the CDR3 is TGTGCCAGCAGTTACGGGGGGCGAGCCACTGAAGCTTTCTTT.

The CDR3 is CASSPRGDVPYEQYF. Here the CDR3 DNA reads TGTGCCAGCAGTCCCAGGGGGGATGTCCCCTACGAGCAGTACTTC. The V call is TRBV28, the J call TRBJ2-7; possibly TRBD1 for D (7 bases). CDR1 and CDR2 from the germline V gene are MDHEN and SYDVKM. V was shortened by 5 bases and J by 2 bases, with 16 bases between the two germline ends. This CDR3 contains 15 residues.

The V and J genes are TRBV11-2 and TRBJ2-5; the D gene is possibly TRBD2 (7 bases). Germline CDR1 is SGHAT and CDR2 is FQNNGV. The V and J ends lost 5 bases and 2 bases respectively, with 21 bases between them. This CDR3 contains 17 residues. The CDR3 spells CASSPWGREGVQETQYF. Here the CDR3 DNA reads TGTGCCAGCAGCCCATGGGGCAGGGAGGGGGTTCAAGAGACCCAGTACTTC.

The chain is built from TRBV27 and TRBJ1-4; 11 nucleotides agree with TRBD1. CDR1 and CDR2 (germline): MNHEY, SMNVEV (reference sequence). The V and J ends lost 4 bases and 1 base, in that order; junction bases with no gene match: 8. The CDR3 has 18 amino acids. CDR3 nucleotides: TGTGCCAGCAGTTCCCTTTGGGGACAGGGGGGAACTAATGAAAAACTGTTTTTT. Translation gives CASSSLWGQGGTNEKLFF.

The chain is built from TRBV19 and TRBJ2-1; D perhaps matches TRBD2 (6 bases). Germline loops: CDR1 LNHDA, CDR2 SQIVND (reference sequence). V gave up 3 bases and J gave up 9 bases, with 9 bases separating them. The CDR3 consists of 12 residues. CDR3 nucleotides: TGTGCCAGTAGTATTATGACTAGTGAGCAGTTCTTC. This encodes CASSIMTSEQFF. The complete variable domain, with remaining parts taken from reference TRBV19 and TRBJ2-1, reads DGGITQSPKYLFRKEGQNVTLSCEQNLNHDAMYWYRQDPGQGLRLIYYSQIVNDFQKGDIAEGYSVSREKKESFPLTVTSAQKNPTAFYLCASSIMTSEQFFGPGTRLTVL.

The chain links TRBV14 to TRBJ2-2; D uncertain. The V and J ends lost 5 bases and 6 bases respectively, with 7 bases between them. The CDR3 totals 12 residues. CDR1 and CDR2 (germline): SGHDN, FVKESK. CDR3 sequence reads: CASSTWSGELFF. In nucleotides, the CDR3 is TGTGCCAGCAGCACTTGGTCCGGGGAGCTGTTTTTT.

This sequence joins TRBV9 and TRBJ1-1; 7 nucleotides align to TRBD1. Germline lookup yields CDR1 SGDLS and CDR2 YYNGEE. V lost 4 bases, J lost 1 base, and 7 bases stayed unmatched. The CDR3 is 15 amino acids. The DNA of the CDR3 is TGTGCCAGCAGCACGTCGGACAGGCCGAACACTGAAGCTTTCTTT. Translating it yields CASSTSDRPNTEAFF. The full variable domain, completed using reference TRBV9 and TRBJ1-1, is DSGVTQTPKHLITATGQRVTLRCSPRSGDLSVYWYQQSLDQGLQFLIQYYNGEERAKGNILERFSAQQFPDLHSELNLSSLELGDSALYFCASSTSDRPNTEAFFGQGTRLTVV.

A remark on this clone: This same CDR3 is encoded by further DNA sequences in the sample. The chain recombines TRBV19 with TRBJ1-3, with D maybe TRBD1 (5 bases). The ends were cut back, 3 bases at V and 0 bases at J, with 6 bases in the middle. CDR1 is LNHDA and CDR2 is SQIVND in the germline V gene (reference sequence). This CDR3 spans 14 amino acids. The CDR3 protein is CASSMGPSGNTIYF. The CDR3 DNA is TGTGCCAGTAGTATGGGACCCTCTGGAAACACCATATATTTT.

The chain employs TRBV7-9 and TRBJ2-3; perhaps D is TRBD1 or TRBD2 (5 bases each). V was pared by 2 bases and J by 2 bases, with 14 bases between. This CDR3 spans 16 amino acids. Germline CDR1 SEHNR, CDR2 FQNEAQ (reference sequence). DNA of the CDR3: TGTGCCAGCAGCTTAAGTGACAGCGGAATCACAGATACGCAGTATTTT. It codes for CASSLSDSGITDTQYF.

V usage is TRBV6-1 and J usage is TRBJ2-3; 10 positions agree with TRBD2. CDR1 is MNHNS, CDR2 SASEGT, per germline. The J segment lost 2 bases and the V segment lost 6 bases, leaving 5 bases of the junction unmatched. The CDR3 has 15 amino acids. CDR3: CASRGTSAPTDTQYF. DNA for the CDR3: TGTGCCAGCAGGGGGACTAGCGCCCCCACAGATACGCAGTATTTT.

Details on this clone: This sample also contains other DNA sequences that code for the same CDR3. The chain joins TRBV7-9 to TRBJ2-7; 11 bases line up with TRBD1. The CDR3 runs to 13 residues. Germline lookup yields CDR1 SEHNR and CDR2 FQNEAQ (reference sequence). Losses at the gene ends were 3 bases for V and 6 bases for J; bases not matched to a gene: 1. DNA of the CDR3: TGTGCCAGCAGCTTGGGGACAGGGGGCGAGCAGTACTTC. Its translation: CASSLGTGGEQYF.